The 32 T cell receptor beta chains below come from one sample, sequenced in a study of neurological immune-mediated disorders (dated by TCRdb to between 2017 and 2020). The library was obtained by 5' RACE. Sequencing instrument: Illumina HiSeq 2500. TCRdb trimmed public reads at Q25 via fastp, called clones via MiXCR and kept in-frame beta chains. Here each entry gathers all rows of one CDR3 protein and keeps the most common genes and DNA. For this sample the table gives tens of thousands of distinct CDR3 sequences, of which about 9.4% were detected only once. The biggest ten clones account for more than 9% of the sample. In light of the paper, this sample's time point label describes: longitudinal time-point 1 (baseline). Sequenced sample: PBMCs. Source of these receptors: a man aged 25 to 45 in good health.

This clonotype was observed many times. The V and J genes are TRBV12-3 or TRBV12-4 and TRBJ2-2; D could derive from TRBD1 or TRBD2 (5 bases each). The CDR3 is 14 residues long. Trimming removed 6 bases at V and 7 bases at J, with 15 bases between. CDR3 protein: CASSSRDAGGELFF. CDR3 nucleotide sequence: TGTGCCAGCAGCTCCCGGGACGCGGGCGGGGAGCTGTTTTTT.

This clonotype was observed at least ten times. V is TRBV7-2 and J is TRBJ1-3; D is unresolved. There are 12 residues in the CDR3. V dropped 6 bases and J dropped 8 bases, with 11 bases sitting between them. Germline loops: CDR1 SGHTA, CDR2 FQGNSA. The CDR3 sequence: CASSREVDTIYF. In nucleotides, the CDR3 is TGTGCCAGCAGTCGGGAAGTTGACACCATATATTTT.

This clonotype was observed at least ten times. The CDR3 sequence: CASSAAGGSYEQYF. The CDR3 DNA reads TGCGCCAGCAGCGCGGCAGGGGGGAGCTACGAGCAGTACTTC. This rearrangement joins TRBV5-1 to TRBJ2-7, with D possibly TRBD1 on 7 matching bases. With 4 bases removed from V and 3 bases from J, the gap between germline ends came to 14 bases. The CDR3 consists of 14 residues. From germline, CDR1 is SGHRS and CDR2 YFSETQ.

This clonotype was counted at least ten times. The chain carries TRBV6-6 and TRBJ2-1; no clear D. The CDR3 sequence is 14 residues long. Germline V lookup: CDR1 MNHNY, CDR2 SVGAGI (reference sequence). V gave up 2 bases and J gave up 6 bases, with 11 bases separating them. CDR3 amino acids: CASSYGVTGNEQFF. DNA of the CDR3: TGTGCCAGCAGTTACGGGGTTACGGGCAATGAGCAGTTCTTC.

Many counts were recorded for this clonotype. The J gene is TRBJ2-1, the V gene TRBV28, with 7 positions matching TRBD1. The junction had 14 bases not matched to a gene; V was cut back by 3 bases and J by 12 bases. Germline CDR1 and CDR2: MDHEN and SYDVKM. The CDR3 covers 15 residues. DNA for the CDR3: TGTGCCAGCAGTTTGGGTGAGACAGGGATTTTCGGGCAGTTCTTC. Encoded protein: CASSLGETGIFGQFF.

This clonotype was counted many times. This chain joins TRBV9 and TRBJ2-5, with TRBD1 matching over 7 bases. CDR3 size: 13 residues. The V gene's germline CDR1 is SGDLS and CDR2 YYNGEE. With 5 bases clipped from V and 3 bases from J, the junction kept 4 bases outside the gene matches. This CDR3 is CASSPDREETQYF. The CDR3 bases are TGTGCCAGCAGTCCTGACAGGGAAGAGACCCAGTACTTC.

Details on this clonotype: Possible read error: a much larger clone is one base away. This sequence joins TRBV7-2 and TRBJ2-1, with D perhaps being TRBD1 or TRBD2 (5 bases each). The CDR3 consists of 16 residues. The germline gives CDR1 SGHTA, CDR2 FQGNSA. V lost 1 base to trimming and J lost 7 bases, with 17 bases between them. The DNA of the CDR3 is TGTGCCAGCAGCTTAGTCTCTAGAGGGGTCATGAATGAGCAGTTCTTC. Protein product: CASSLVSRGVMNEQFF. The full variable domain, completed using reference TRBV7-2 and TRBJ2-1, is GAGVSQSPSNKVTEKGKDVELRCDPISGHTALYWYRQSLGQGLEFLIYFQGNSAPDKSGLPSDRFSAERTGGSVSTLTIQRTQQEDSAVYLCASSLVSRGVMNEQFFGPGTRLTVL.

This chain uses TRBV6-2 or TRBV6-3 with TRBJ2-7, with 13 nucleotides matching TRBD2. The V and J ends lost 5 bases and 2 bases, in that order; junction bases with no gene match: 0. CDR1 and CDR2 from the germline V gene are MNHEY and SVGEGT. This CDR3 is 14 amino acids long. This CDR3 reads CASSGLAGAYEQYF. The CDR3 DNA follows: TGTGCCAGCAGTGGACTAGCGGGAGCCTACGAGCAGTACTTC.

This clonotype has ten or more counts. The J gene is TRBJ1-2, the V gene TRBV5-1; the match to TRBD1 covers 7 bases. The CDR3 totals 14 residues. Trimming at V came to 2 bases and at J to 4 bases, leaving 5 bases not matched to a gene. Germline V gives CDR1 SGHRS, CDR2 YFSETQ. The CDR3: CASSLEGQTYGYTF. CDR3 in DNA: TGCGCCAGCAGCTTAGAGGGACAGACCTATGGCTACACCTTC. Supplemented by reference TRBV5-1 and TRBJ1-2, the full variable domain reads KAGVTQTPRYLIKTRGQQVTLSCSPISGHRSVSWYQQTPGQGLQFLFEYFSETQRNKGNFPGRFSGRQFSNSRSEMNVSTLELGDSALYLCASSLEGQTYGYTFGSGTRLTVV.

This clonotype was counted between two and nine times. A single base separates this from a much larger clone, so it may be a read error. V and J are TRBV2 and TRBJ2-7, with TRBD1 as a possible D gene (6 bases). The germline gives CDR1 SNHLY, CDR2 FYNNEI. Trimming took 7 bases from V and 4 from J, leaving 14 bases between them. This CDR3 region has 13 residues. The CDR3 here is CASNYRACYEQYF. DNA of the CDR3: TGTGCCAGCAACTACAGGGCCTGTTACGAGCAGTACTTC.

At least ten counts were recorded for this clonotype. The chain has TRBV7-9 and TRBJ2-7; 8 nucleotides agree with TRBD1. Germline values: CDR1 SEHNR, CDR2 FQNEAQ (reference sequence). This CDR3 spans 18 amino acids. V lost 0 bases, J lost 2 bases, and 12 bases stayed unmatched. The CDR3 DNA reads as TGTGCCAGCAGCTTAGCCCTAACACTGGACAGGGAAGCCTACGAGCAGTACTTC. As protein: CASSLALTLDREAYEQYF.

As regards this clonotype: Compared with germline, one end of the junction differs, possibly owing to a read error. V usage is TRBV7-9 and J usage is TRBJ2-7; TRBD1 aligns across 7 bases. Germline lookup yields CDR1 SEHNR and CDR2 FQNEAQ (reference sequence). This CDR3 spans 13 amino acids. CDR3 DNA sequence: TGTGCCTGCAGCGCTGACAGGGTGAACGAGCAGTACTTC. It translates to CACSADRVNEQYF.

This clonotype was seen many times. The chain carries TRBV5-6 and TRBJ2-1; TRBD2 agrees at 12 bases. The CDR3 runs to 16 residues. Trimming removed 3 bases from V and 9 bases from J; junction bases left unmatched: 10. Germline V CDR1 and CDR2: SGHDT, YYEEEE. CDR3 nucleotide sequence: TGTGCCAGCAGCTCCCTTAGGACTAGCGGGATCGGTGAGCAGTTCTTC. It is translated as CASSSLRTSGIGEQFF.

This clonotype was seen at least ten times. The V and J genes are TRBV6-4 and TRBJ1-5; D is unresolved. Trimming left V 4 bases short and J 0 bases short, with 10 bases between. There are 15 residues in the CDR3. Germline assignment: CDR1 MRHNA and CDR2 SNTAGT. The CDR3 loop reads CASSGLGYSNQPQHF. CDR3 sequence (DNA): TGTGCCAGCAGTGGTCTTGGGTATAGCAATCAGCCCCAGCATTTT.

This clonotype showed up many times. The chain uses TRBV4-1 and TRBJ2-6; TRBD1 agrees at 7 bases. V lost 1 base and J lost 1; bases outside the gene matches: 1. Germline V gene data show CDR1 as MGHRA and CDR2 as YSYEKL. This CDR3 spans 16 amino acids. The CDR3 here is CASSQVTGSGANVLTF. The CDR3 DNA reads TGCGCCAGCAGCCAAGTGACAGGGTCTGGGGCCAACGTCCTGACTTTC.

The J gene is TRBJ1-5, the V gene TRBV27, with 7 bases that match TRBD1. CDR3 length: 16 amino acids. Germline assignment: CDR1 MNHEY and CDR2 SMNVEV (reference sequence). V was clipped by 6 bases and J by 0 bases; unmatched bases: 8. CDR3 amino acids: CASSRDRADSNQPQHF. The CDR3 region has the DNA TGTGCCAGCAGCCGCGACAGGGCAGATAGCAATCAGCCCCAGCATTTT.

This clonotype was picked up many times. The V call is TRBV20-1, the J call TRBJ2-1; D is uncertain. Germline assignment: CDR1 DFQATT and CDR2 SNEGSKA (reference sequence). Trimming shortened V by 4 bases and J by 10 bases, and 11 bases separated the two germline ends. The CDR3 consists of 11 residues. CDR3 in amino acids: CSATLPVEQFF. CDR3 DNA: TGCAGTGCTACCCTCCCGGTCGAGCAGTTCTTC.

In this sample, this clonotype turned up many times. The CDR3: CASSAGLAGGYEQYF. CDR3 nucleotides: TGTGCCAGCAGTGCGGGACTAGCGGGAGGGTACGAGCAGTACTTC. The chain uses TRBV6-1 and TRBJ2-7; 16 positions agree with TRBD2. J was trimmed by 4 bases and V by 4 bases; bases with no gene match: 1. Germline CDR1 is MNHNS and CDR2 is SASEGT. This CDR3 has 15 residues.

The J gene is TRBJ1-1, the V gene TRBV20-1; maybe TRBD1 (5 bases). V was pared by 0 bases and J by 0 bases, with 14 bases between. Germline V gene data show CDR1 as DFQATT and CDR2 as SNEGSKA (reference sequence). The CDR3 totals 16 residues. The CDR3 DNA follows: TGCAGTGCTAGAGATCCCGGAATAGGGGTGAACACTGAAGCTTTCTTT. Translating gives CSARDPGIGVNTEAFF.

This clonotype came up many times. The J gene is TRBJ2-3, the V gene TRBV7-2; 13 bases line up with TRBD2. V lost 6 bases and J lost 5; bases outside the gene matches: 8. Germline V lookup: CDR1 SGHTA, CDR2 FQGNSA. CDR3 length: 16 amino acids. CDR3 region: CASSHGLAGVVDTQYF. In DNA, the CDR3 is TGTGCCAGCAGTCACGGACTAGCGGGAGTTGTAGATACGCAGTATTTT. The complete variable domain, with remaining parts taken from reference TRBV7-2 and TRBJ2-3, reads GAGVSQSPSNKVTEKGKDVELRCDPISGHTALYWYRQSLGQGLEFLIYFQGNSAPDKSGLPSDRFSAERTGGSVSTLTIQRTQQEDSAVYLCASSHGLAGVVDTQYFGPGTRLTVL.

In its sample, this clonotype was seen many times. This sequence joins TRBV5-1 and TRBJ2-6; D not resolved. CDR1 is SGHRS, CDR2 YFSETQ, per germline. This CDR3 is built from 15 residues. V lost 0 bases and J lost 0, with 4 bases in between. The CDR3 region is CASSLGSSGANVLTF. CDR3 coding DNA: TGCGCCAGCAGCTTGGGGAGCTCTGGGGCCAACGTCCTGACTTTC.

This clonotype was seen many times. The rearrangement joins TRBV7-8 to TRBJ2-3; D may match TRBD1 or TRBD2 (7 bases each). The germline V gene encodes CDR1 SGHVS and CDR2 FQNEAQ. Trimming removed 5 bases from V and 5 bases from J, with 14 bases in between. The CDR3 has 14 amino acids. In DNA, the CDR3 is TGTGCCAGCAGCATAACAGGGGAGGGAGATACGCAGTATTTT. This translates into CASSITGEGDTQYF.

The chain joins TRBV7-6 to TRBJ1-4; no reliable D call. Germline V gene data show CDR1 as SGHVS and CDR2 as FNYEAQ. The V end lost 2 bases, the J end lost 4 bases, and 11 bases lay between the germline ends. This CDR3 spans 15 amino acids. CDR3 bases: TGTGCCAGCAGCTTAACGGGTTTGGGTAATGAAAAACTGTTTTTT. Translating it yields CASSLTGLGNEKLFF. Looking up the rest from reference TRBV7-6 and TRBJ1-4 gives the full variable domain: GAGVSQSPRYKVTKRGQDVALRCDPISGHVSLYWYRQALGQGPEFLTYFNYEAQQDKSGLPNDRFSAERPEGSISTLTIQRTEQRDSAMYRCASSLTGLGNEKLFFGSGTQLSVL.

Ten or more counts support this clonotype. J is TRBJ1-1 and V is TRBV5-1; TRBD1 might be the D (5 bases). This CDR3 is built from 14 residues. From germline, CDR1 is SGHRS and CDR2 YFSETQ. The V end was cut by 4 bases, the J end by 3 bases, with 13 bases between. The CDR3 DNA follows: TGCGCCAGCAGCCCATCGACAGTTTACACTGAAGCTTTCTTT. It specifies CASSPSTVYTEAFF.

This rearrangement joins TRBV6-6 to TRBJ2-7; 13 bases align to TRBD2. This CDR3 spans 15 amino acids. Trimming cost V 6 bases and J 2 bases; bases outside gene matches: 4. In germline, CDR1 is MNHNY, CDR2 SVGAGI (reference sequence). CDR3 residues: CASSFGLAGAYEQYF. The CDR3 DNA sequence: TGTGCCAGCAGCTTTGGACTAGCGGGAGCCTACGAGCAGTACTTC.

This clonotype appeared many times. The chain carries TRBV7-9 and TRBJ2-5; 8 nucleotides line up with TRBD2. The J segment lost 3 bases and the V segment lost 2 bases, leaving 8 bases of the junction unmatched. The CDR3 runs 16 residues. Germline assignment: CDR1 SEHNR and CDR2 FQNEAQ (reference sequence). The CDR3 loop is CASSLRVPAGEETQYF. The CDR3 nucleotides are TGTGCCAGCAGCTTACGGGTTCCAGCGGGAGAAGAGACCCAGTACTTC.

This clonotype was recorded at least ten times. The chain couples TRBV30 to TRBJ2-3, with TRBD1 identical over 10 bases. This CDR3 contains 13 residues. Germline V lookup: CDR1 GTSNPN, CDR2 SVGIG (reference sequence). V shed 6 bases, J shed 5 bases, and the junction held 5 bases outside the gene matches. Here the CDR3 reads CACWGQGIDTQYF. In nucleotides, the CDR3 is TGTGCCTGCTGGGGACAGGGGATAGATACGCAGTATTTT.

This clonotype has a count of ten or more. The chain is built from TRBV28 and TRBJ1-1, with TRBD1 matching over 7 bases. Germline CDR1 reads MDHEN; CDR2 reads SYDVKM. The CDR3 is 13 amino acids. V shed 6 bases, J shed 5 bases, and the junction held 6 bases outside the gene matches. The CDR3: CASRETGRTEAFF. The CDR3 bases are TGTGCCAGCAGAGAGACAGGGAGGACTGAAGCTTTCTTT.

This clonotype was observed many times. This chain uses TRBV7-8 with TRBJ1-4; D is ambiguous. Germline CDR1 is SGHVS and CDR2 is FQNEAQ. Trimming removed 4 bases from V and 7 bases from J, with 13 bases in between. CDR3 length: 14 amino acids. The CDR3 region is CASSSPGISEKLFF. In nucleotides, the CDR3 is TGTGCCAGCAGCTCCCCGGGTATAAGTGAAAAACTGTTTTTT.

This clonotype was recorded at least ten times. The V gene is TRBV20-1, the J gene TRBJ2-5; 9 bases align to TRBD1. The CDR3 consists of 17 residues. V dropped 3 bases and J dropped 1; count of bases not matched to a gene: 12. Germline assignment: CDR1 DFQATT and CDR2 SNEGSKA (reference sequence). CDR3 DNA sequence: TGCAGTGCTAGGCGACAGGGGGGGCCCCAACTCCAAGAGACCCAGTACTTC. Amino acid sequence: CSARRQGGPQLQETQYF.

This clonotype appeared many times. The chain uses TRBV20-1 and TRBJ2-5; TRBD1 might be the D (5 bases). Germline V lookup: CDR1 DFQATT, CDR2 SNEGSKA (reference sequence). V lost 0 bases and J lost 5, with 13 bases in between. The CDR3 has 14 residues. The CDR3 spells CSARDWQGRETQYF. CDR3 nucleotides: TGCAGTGCTAGAGATTGGCAGGGCCGGGAGACCCAGTACTTC.

A word on this clonotype: A much larger clone sits a single nucleotide away, making a read error possible. The chain employs TRBV7-9 and TRBJ2-5; 7 nucleotides match TRBD2. Per the germline V gene, CDR1 is SEHNR and CDR2 is FQNEAQ (reference sequence). This CDR3 has 16 amino acids. Here the CDR3 reads CASSWRPSGAQEAQYF. CDR3 coding DNA: TGTGCCAGCAGCTGGCGGCCTAGCGGAGCCCAAGAGGCCCAGTACTTC.